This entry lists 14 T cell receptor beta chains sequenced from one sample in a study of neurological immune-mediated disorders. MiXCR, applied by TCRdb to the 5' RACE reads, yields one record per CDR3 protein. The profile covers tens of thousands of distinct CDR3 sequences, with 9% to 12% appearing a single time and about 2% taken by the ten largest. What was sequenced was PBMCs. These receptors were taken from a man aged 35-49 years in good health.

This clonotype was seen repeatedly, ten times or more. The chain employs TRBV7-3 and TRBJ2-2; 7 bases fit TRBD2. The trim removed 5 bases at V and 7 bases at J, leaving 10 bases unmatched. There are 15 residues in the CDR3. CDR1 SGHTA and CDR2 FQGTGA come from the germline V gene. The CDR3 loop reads CASSPRTRGNGELFF. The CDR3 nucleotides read TGTGCCAGCAGCCCCCGGACTAGAGGCAACGGGGAGCTGTTTTTT. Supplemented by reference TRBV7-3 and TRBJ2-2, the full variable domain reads GAGVSQTPSNKVTEKGKYVELRCDPISGHTALYWYRQSLGQGPEFLIYFQGTGAADDSGLPNDRFFAVRPEGSVSTLKIQRTERGDSAVYLCASSPRTRGNGELFFGEGSRLTVL.

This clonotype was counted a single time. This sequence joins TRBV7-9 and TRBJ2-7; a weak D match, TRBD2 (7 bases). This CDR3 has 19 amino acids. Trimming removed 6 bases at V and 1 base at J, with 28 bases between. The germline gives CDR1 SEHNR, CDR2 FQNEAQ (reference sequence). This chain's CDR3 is CASSSLTAPRGGISYEQYF. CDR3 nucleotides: TGTGCCAGCAGTTCTCTTACGGCCCCTAGGGGGGGGATTTCCTACGAGCAGTACTTC.

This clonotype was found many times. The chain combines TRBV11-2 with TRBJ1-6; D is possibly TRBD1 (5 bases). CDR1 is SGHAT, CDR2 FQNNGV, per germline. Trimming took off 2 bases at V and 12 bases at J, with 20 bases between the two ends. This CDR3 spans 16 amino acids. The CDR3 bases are TGTGCCAGCAGCTTAATTCGGGCAGATCCGCAGGGACCCCTCCACTTT. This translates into CASSLIRADPQGPLHF.

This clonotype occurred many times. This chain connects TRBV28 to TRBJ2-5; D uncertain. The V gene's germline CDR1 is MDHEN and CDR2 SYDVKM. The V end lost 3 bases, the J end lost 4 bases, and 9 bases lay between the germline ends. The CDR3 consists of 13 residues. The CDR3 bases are TGTGCCAGCAGTTTGACATGGGGAGAGACCCAGTACTTC. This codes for CASSLTWGETQYF.

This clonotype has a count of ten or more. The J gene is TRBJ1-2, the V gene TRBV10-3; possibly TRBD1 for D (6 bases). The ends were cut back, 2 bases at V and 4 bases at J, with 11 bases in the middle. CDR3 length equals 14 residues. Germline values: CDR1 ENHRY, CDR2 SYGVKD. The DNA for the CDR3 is TGTGCCATCAGTGAGACAGGGATTTCCTATGGCTACACCTTC. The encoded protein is CAISETGISYGYTF.

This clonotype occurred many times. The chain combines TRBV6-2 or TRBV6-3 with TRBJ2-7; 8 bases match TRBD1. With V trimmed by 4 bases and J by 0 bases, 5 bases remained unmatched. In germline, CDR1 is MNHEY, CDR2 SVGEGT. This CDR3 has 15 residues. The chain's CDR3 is CASSSRTGYSYEQYF. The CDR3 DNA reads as TGTGCCAGCAGTTCTCGGACAGGGTACTCCTACGAGCAGTACTTC.

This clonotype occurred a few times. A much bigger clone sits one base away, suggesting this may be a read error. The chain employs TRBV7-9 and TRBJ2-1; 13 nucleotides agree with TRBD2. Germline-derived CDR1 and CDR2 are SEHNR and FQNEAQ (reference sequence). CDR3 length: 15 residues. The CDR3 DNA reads TGTGTCAGCAGCAGGGGGACTAGCGGGACTAATGAGCAGTTCTTC. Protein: CVSSRGTSGTNEQFF.

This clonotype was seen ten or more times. CDR3 protein: CASSPPVTGEHGQYF. CDR3 DNA sequence: TGTGCCAGCAGCCCCCCTGTGACAGGGGAACATGGACAGTACTTC. This rearrangement joins TRBV3-1 to TRBJ2-7, with 8 bases that match TRBD1. Germline trimming cut 4 bases from V and 10 bases from J; bases unmatched to any gene: 15. In germline, CDR1 is LGHDT, CDR2 YNNKEL (reference sequence). This CDR3 has 15 residues.

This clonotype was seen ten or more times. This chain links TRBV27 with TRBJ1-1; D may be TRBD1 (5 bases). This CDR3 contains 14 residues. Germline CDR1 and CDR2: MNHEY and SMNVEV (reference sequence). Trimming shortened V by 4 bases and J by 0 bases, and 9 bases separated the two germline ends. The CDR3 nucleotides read TGTGCCAGCAGTTGGAGGGGTATGAACACTGAAGCTTTCTTT. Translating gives CASSWRGMNTEAFF.

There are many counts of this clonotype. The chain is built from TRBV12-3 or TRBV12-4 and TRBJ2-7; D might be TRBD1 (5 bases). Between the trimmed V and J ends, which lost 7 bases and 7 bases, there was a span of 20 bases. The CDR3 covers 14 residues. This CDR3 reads CASNLGPIPLEQYF. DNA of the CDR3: TGTGCCAGCAACCTGGGGCCTATTCCGCTAGAGCAGTACTTC.

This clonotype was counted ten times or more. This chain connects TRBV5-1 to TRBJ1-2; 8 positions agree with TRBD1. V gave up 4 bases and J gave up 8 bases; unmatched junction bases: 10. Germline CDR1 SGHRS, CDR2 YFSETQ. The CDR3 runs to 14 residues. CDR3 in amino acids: CASSEGQGLKGYTF. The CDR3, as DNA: TGCGCCAGCAGCGAAGGACAGGGCCTAAAAGGCTACACCTTC.

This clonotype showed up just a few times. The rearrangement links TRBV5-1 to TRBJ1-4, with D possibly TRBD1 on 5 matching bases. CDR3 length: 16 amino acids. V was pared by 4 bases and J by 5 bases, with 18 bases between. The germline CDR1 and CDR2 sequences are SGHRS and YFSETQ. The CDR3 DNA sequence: TGCGCCAGCAGCCTGGATTTGGGACCGTACAATGAAAAACTGTTTTTT. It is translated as CASSLDLGPYNEKLFF.

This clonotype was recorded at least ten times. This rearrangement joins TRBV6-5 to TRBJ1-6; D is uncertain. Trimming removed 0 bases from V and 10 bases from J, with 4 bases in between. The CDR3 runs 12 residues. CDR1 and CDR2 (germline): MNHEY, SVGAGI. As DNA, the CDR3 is TGTGCCAGCAGTTACTCGGGGTCACCCCTCCACTTT. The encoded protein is CASSYSGSPLHF.

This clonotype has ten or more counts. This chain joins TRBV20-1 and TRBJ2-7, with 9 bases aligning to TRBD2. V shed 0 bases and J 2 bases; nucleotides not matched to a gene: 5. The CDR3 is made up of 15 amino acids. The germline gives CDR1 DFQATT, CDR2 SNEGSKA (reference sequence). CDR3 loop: CSARDSAGGTYEQYF. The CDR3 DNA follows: TGCAGTGCTAGAGATTCAGCGGGAGGAACCTACGAGCAGTACTTC.